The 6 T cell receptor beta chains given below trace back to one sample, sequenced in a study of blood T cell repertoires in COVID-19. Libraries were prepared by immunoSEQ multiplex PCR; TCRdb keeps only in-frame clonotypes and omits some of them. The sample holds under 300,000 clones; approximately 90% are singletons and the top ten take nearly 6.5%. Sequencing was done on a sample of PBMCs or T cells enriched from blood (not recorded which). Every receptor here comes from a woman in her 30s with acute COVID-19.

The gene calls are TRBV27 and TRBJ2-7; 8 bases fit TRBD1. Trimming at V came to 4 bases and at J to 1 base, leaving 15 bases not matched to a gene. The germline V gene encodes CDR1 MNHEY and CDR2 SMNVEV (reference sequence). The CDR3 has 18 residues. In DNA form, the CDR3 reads TGTGCCAGCAGTTCCCGGACAGGGTACCCAGTATCATCCTACGAGCAGTACTTC. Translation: CASSSRTGYPVSSYEQYF.

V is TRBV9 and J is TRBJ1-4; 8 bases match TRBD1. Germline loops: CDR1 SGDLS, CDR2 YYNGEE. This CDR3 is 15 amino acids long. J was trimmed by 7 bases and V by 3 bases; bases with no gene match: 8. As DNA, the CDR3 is TGTGCCAGCAGCGGCCGACAGGGGATGGGTGAAAAACTGTTTTTT. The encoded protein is CASSGRQGMGEKLFF.

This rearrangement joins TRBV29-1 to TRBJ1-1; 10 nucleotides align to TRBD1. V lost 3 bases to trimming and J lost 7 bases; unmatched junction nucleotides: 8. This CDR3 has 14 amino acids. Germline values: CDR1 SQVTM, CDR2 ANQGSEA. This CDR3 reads CSVERQGARFEAFF. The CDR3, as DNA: TGCAGCGTTGAGCGACAGGGGGCACGATTTGAAGCTTTCTTT.

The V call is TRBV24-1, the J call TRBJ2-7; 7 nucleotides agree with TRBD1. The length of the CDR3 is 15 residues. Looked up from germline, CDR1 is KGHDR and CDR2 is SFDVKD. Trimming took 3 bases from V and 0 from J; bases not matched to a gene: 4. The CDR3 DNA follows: TGTGCCACCAGTGATCGGACAGGTAGCTCCTACGAGCAGTACTTC. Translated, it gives CATSDRTGSSYEQYF.

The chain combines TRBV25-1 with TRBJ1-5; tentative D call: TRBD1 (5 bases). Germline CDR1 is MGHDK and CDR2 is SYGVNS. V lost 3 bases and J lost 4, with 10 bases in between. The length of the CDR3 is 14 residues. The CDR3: CASSDRVRNQPQHF. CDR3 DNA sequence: TGTGCCAGCAGTGACAGGGTACGAAATCAGCCCCAGCATTTT. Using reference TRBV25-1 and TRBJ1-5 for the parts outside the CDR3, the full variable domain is EADIYQTPRYLVIGTGKKITLECSQTMGHDKMYWYQQDPGMELHLIHYSYGVNSTEKGDLSSESTVSRIRTEHFPLTLESARPSHTSQYLCASSDRVRNQPQHFGDGTRLSIL.

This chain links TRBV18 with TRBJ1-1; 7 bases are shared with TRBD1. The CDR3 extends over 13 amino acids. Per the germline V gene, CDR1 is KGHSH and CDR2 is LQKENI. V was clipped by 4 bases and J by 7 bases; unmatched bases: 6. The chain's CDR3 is CASSLSRDSEAFF. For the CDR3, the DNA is TGTGCCAGCTCACTCAGCCGGGACAGTGAAGCTTTCTTT.